This T cell receptor beta chain was captured by sequencing in a study of blood T cell repertoires in COVID-19 (TCRdb year 2020). Context from the whole study: Samples covering the acute and convalescent phases of COVID-19 were provided by collaborators in the United States, Italy and Spain. The prospective study material was composed of cDNA or gDNA derived from T cells, B-cell-depleted T cells, or PBMCs. Subjects who had been exposed to COVID-19, were actively infected with it, or had recovered from it provided the deeply sampled blood TCRbeta repertoires that made up the dataset. The repertoires were released in a freely available public database intended as a resource for research on the immune response to SARS-CoV-2. Samples were obtained from the ongoing ImmuneRACE study (first 160 participants) and from about 1,300 subjects provided by 6 global collaborators. Sample metadata almost always included a de-identified subject ID, COVID-19 status, age in years and sex. Where HLA class I and class II types were available, the types were taken from metadata supplied by the sample provider, not from assay-based typing. Study-wide findings and limitations: The amount of clinical and demographic metadata varied by source and participant and was provided uncurated.

About this clone: It lacks a known antigen. No base quality information exists; no much larger clone differs at one position.

Whole blood was collected in K2EDTA tubes by collaborating institutions according to the institutions' own protocols. For TCRbeta analysis, collaborator samples were shipped as frozen whole blood, as isolated PBMCs, or as DNA extracted from either sample type. The immunoSEQ Assay, a bias-controlled multiplex PCR, was used to amplify TCRbeta CDR3 regions from genomic DNA. As for the original processing: Within the assay, amplification of reference gene primers was used to estimate how many nucleated cells each sample contained. To quantify the absolute abundance of each unique TCRbeta CDR3 rearrangement, sequence reads were collapsed and filtered. Productive Simpson clonality was computed per sample as the square root of Simpson's diversity index over productive rearrangements. TCRdb obtained this table from immuneACCESS and retained in-frame rearrangements with V and J assigned. These tables miss some clones; where compared with another copy, unresolved V genes account for less than half of the shortfall, and the remainder is unexplained. Clonal size and the V and J genes are those of that table, whereas D and trimming came from the DNA. For this sample the table gives fewer than 400,000 clones, of which 85% to 90% were detected only once. Jointly, the top ten make up 3% of the sample.

The TCR was taken from a human donor in a cohort sampled during active COVID-19. Sample: peripheral blood.

CDR3 region: CASSLVGQIYNEQFF. The DNA reads as follows: TGTGCCAGCAGCTTGGTAGGACAGATCTACAATGAGCAGTTCTTC. The rearrangement joined TRBV5-5 to TRBJ2-1, with a weak D call of TRBD1 (6 bases match). The CDR3, cysteine through phenylalanine, is 15 amino acids long. Kept here is only the CDR3 DNA, which spans 45 bases and is read in frame from base 1. V is reduced by 0 bases and J by 3 bases, leaving a spacing of 10 bases between them. As encoded in the germline V gene (reference sequence), CDR1 is SGHKS while CDR2 is YYEKEE.